The 22 T cell receptor beta chains presented below share a single source sample, sequenced in a study of shared clonotypes between healthy human individuals. Some clones are missing from TCRdb's copy, which holds only in-frame ones; the method was immunoSEQ multiplex PCR. The sample has hundreds of thousands of clones, more than 70% seen once; the top ten hold about 2%. What was sequenced was memory CD4+ T cells sorted from blood. Regarding subset: CD45RA-negative fraction. The receptors stem from a woman in her twenties or thirties in good health.

The rearrangement uses TRBV28 and TRBJ1-3, with 8 bases that match TRBD1. This CDR3 is 15 amino acids long. Germline CDR1 is MDHEN and CDR2 is SYDVKM. Trimming took 5 bases from V and 9 from J; bases not matched to a gene: 12. For the CDR3, the DNA is TGTGCCAGCAGTACCCCTGGGACAGGTCGCCCCACCATATATTTT. It specifies CASSTPGTGRPTIYF.

This chain connects TRBV6-1 to TRBJ2-3; the match to TRBD1 covers 10 bases. The CDR3 is 16 residues long. Trimming at V came to 0 bases and at J to 3 bases, leaving 3 bases not matched to a gene. From germline, CDR1 is MNHNS and CDR2 SASEGT. The CDR3 reads CASSEAGTGVTDTQYF. In DNA form, the CDR3 reads TGTGCCAGCAGTGAAGCGGGGACAGGGGTAACAGATACGCAGTATTTT.

The chain uses TRBV19 and TRBJ2-6; unclear D gene. CDR3 length: 14 amino acids. From germline, CDR1 is LNHDA and CDR2 SQIVND (reference sequence). V lost 10 bases to trimming and J lost 0 bases, with 10 bases between them. This CDR3 reads CATTNPSGANVLTF. The CDR3, as DNA: TGTGCCACCACTAATCCCTCTGGGGCCAACGTCCTGACTTTC.

The chain combines TRBV5-1 with TRBJ1-1; D ambiguous. The V end lost 0 bases, the J end lost 1 base, and 13 bases lay between the germline ends. CDR1 SGHRS and CDR2 YFSETQ come from the germline V gene. The CDR3 consists of 16 residues. CDR3 in amino acids: CASSLAIVRENTEAFF. CDR3 in DNA: TGCGCCAGCAGCTTGGCCATTGTCAGAGAGAACACTGAAGCTTTCTTT.

This clone was counted only a few times. The rearrangement uses TRBV20-1 and TRBJ2-5, with D unresolved. V lost 8 bases and J 4 bases, leaving 8 bases between the germline ends. This CDR3 spans 10 amino acids. Per germline, CDR1 DFQATT and CDR2 SNEGSKA (reference sequence). DNA for the CDR3: TGCAGTCCTAACGGAGAGACCCAGTACTTC. Encoded protein: CSPNGETQYF.

The V gene is TRBV15, the J gene TRBJ2-7, with 8 bases matching TRBD2. After removal of 7 bases from V and 4 bases from J, the junction contained 12 bases not matched to a gene. From germline, CDR1 is LNHNV and CDR2 YYDKDF (reference sequence). CDR3 length equals 15 residues. CDR3 nucleotides: TGTGCCACCACCGACGACTACAGCGGGGGTTACGAGCAGTACTTC. The encoded protein is CATTDDYSGGYEQYF. The whole variable domain, remainder taken from reference TRBV15 and TRBJ2-7, is DAMVIQNPRYQVTQFGKPVTLSCSQTLNHNVMYWYQQKSSQAPKLLFHYYDKDFNNEADTPDNFQSRRPNTSFCFLDIRSPGLGDTAMYLCATTDDYSGGYEQYFGPGTRLTVT.

In DNA, the CDR3 is TGCGCCAGCAGTTTGACGTGGCGGCGAGAAAAACTGTTTTTT. It encodes CASSLTWRREKLFF. The chain is built from TRBV5-1 and TRBJ1-4, with D uncertain. In germline, CDR1 is SGHRS, CDR2 YFSETQ. The CDR3 contains 14 residues. Trimming took off 5 bases at V and 8 bases at J, with 16 bases between the two ends.

This rearrangement joins TRBV11-2 to TRBJ1-2; a possible D gene is TRBD1 (6 bases). The CDR3 contains 14 residues. Per germline, CDR1 SGHAT and CDR2 FQNNGV. V shed 5 bases and J shed 6 bases, with 16 bases lying between them. The CDR3 here is CASSTPRGRDGYTF. The CDR3 DNA reads as TGTGCCAGCAGCACCCCCAGGGGCCGGGATGGCTACACCTTC.

This rearrangement joins TRBV10-1 to TRBJ2-3, with TRBD1 identical over 8 bases. The V gene end was trimmed by 0 bases and the J gene end by 6 bases; junction bases not matched to a gene: 2. The germline V gene has CDR1 WNHNN and CDR2 SYGVQD (reference sequence). The CDR3 sequence is 14 residues long. CDR3 sequence reads: CASSESRGLDTQYF. DNA of the CDR3: TGCGCCAGCAGTGAGTCCAGGGGGCTGGATACGCAGTATTTT.

This clone was observed once. This chain connects TRBV19 to TRBJ1-4; D gene unclear. From germline, CDR1 is LNHDA and CDR2 SQIVND (reference sequence). The CDR3 length is 15 residues. V was trimmed by 2 bases and J by 0 bases, leaving 7 bases between them. The CDR3, as DNA: TGTGCCAGTAGTATATTTCAGCCAACTAATGAAAAACTGTTTTTT. Translation: CASSIFQPTNEKLFF.

This clone was detected only a few times. This sequence joins TRBV4-1 and TRBJ1-2; no definite D call. This CDR3 is 14 amino acids long. Germline lookup yields CDR1 MGHRA and CDR2 YSYEKL. The V and J ends lost 0 bases and 4 bases respectively, with 9 bases between them. Here the CDR3 reads CASSQDGGSYGYTF. The CDR3 region has the DNA TGCGCCAGCAGCCAAGATGGCGGGAGCTATGGCTACACCTTC.

V and J are TRBV7-6 and TRBJ2-2; weak D call: TRBD2 (6 bases). The CDR3 covers 15 residues. Germline CDR1 reads SGHVS; CDR2 reads FNYEAQ. Trimming removed 1 base at V and 0 bases at J, with 6 bases between. CDR3 residues: CASSLVAANTGELFF. In nucleotides, the CDR3 is TGTGCCAGCAGCTTAGTAGCGGCGAACACCGGGGAGCTGTTTTTT.

The gene calls are TRBV19 and TRBJ1-6; D is ambiguous. The length of the CDR3 is 13 residues. Trimming shortened V by 3 bases and J by 7 bases, and 7 bases separated the two germline ends. The germline CDR1 and CDR2 sequences are LNHDA and SQIVND (reference sequence). The CDR3 reads CASSISANSPLHF. The CDR3 bases are TGTGCCAGTAGTATTAGTGCGAATTCACCCCTCCACTTT.

This clone was found once. The chain is built from TRBV7-8 and TRBJ1-1; the match to TRBD1 covers 7 bases. This CDR3 spans 15 amino acids. J gave up 5 bases and V 5 bases, and 11 bases lay outside the gene matches. CDR1 SGHVS and CDR2 FQNEAQ come from the germline V gene. CDR3 protein: CASSEYRGTETEAFF. CDR3 nucleotides: TGTGCCAGCAGCGAATACAGGGGAACGGAGACTGAAGCTTTCTTT.

This clone has a handful of counts. This rearrangement joins TRBV7-2 to TRBJ1-4; D gene unclear. This CDR3 contains 13 residues. Trimming took 3 bases from V and 8 from J, leaving 10 bases between them. CDR1 and CDR2 from the germline V gene are SGHTA and FQGNSA. The chain's CDR3 is CASSFPAEEKLFF. CDR3 in DNA: TGTGCCAGCAGCTTCCCCGCCGAAGAAAAACTGTTTTTT.

V usage is TRBV2 and J usage is TRBJ1-2; TRBD1 aligns across 7 bases. The ends lost 7 bases at V and 7 bases at J; junction bases unmatched: 9. The CDR3 is 13 amino acids. Germline lookup yields CDR1 SNHLY and CDR2 FYNNEI. The CDR3: CASIRGPQSGYTF. CDR3 DNA: TGTGCCAGCATTAGGGGGCCCCAGTCTGGCTACACCTTC.

Notes on this clone: A much larger clone lies a single base off, so this may be a read error. The rearrangement links TRBV11-1 to TRBJ1-5, with no clear D. V was trimmed by 5 bases and J by 4 bases, leaving 9 bases between them. This CDR3 is built from 13 residues. CDR1 and CDR2 from the germline V gene are SGHAT and FQDESV (reference sequence). CDR3 loop: CASSMDGNQPQHF. DNA for the CDR3: TGTGCCAGCAGCATGGACGGGAATCAGCCCCAGCATTTT. Variable domain in full (rest from reference TRBV11-1 and TRBJ1-5): EAEVAQSPRYKITEKSQAVAFWCDPISGHATLYWYRQILGQGPELLVQFQDESVVDDSQLPKDRFSAERLKGVDSTLKIQPAELGDSAMYLCASSMDGNQPQHFGDGTRLSIL.

There are a few counts of this clone. The genes are TRBV5-4 and TRBJ2-7; possibly TRBD1 for D (5 bases). This CDR3 is built from 16 residues. Germline assignment: CDR1 SGHNT and CDR2 YYREEE (reference sequence). Deletions cut 3 bases from V and 2 bases from J, with 18 bases between. In DNA form, the CDR3 reads TGTGCCAGCAGCTCCGGTGGTGGTCAGGGCGCCTACGAGCAGTACTTC. As protein: CASSSGGGQGAYEQYF.

The rearrangement uses TRBV18 and TRBJ1-4; no reliable D call. V dropped 1 base and J dropped 7 bases, with 16 bases sitting between them. The germline V gene encodes CDR1 KGHSH and CDR2 LQKENI. The CDR3 totals 16 residues. CDR3 region: CASSPQGDTVGEKLFF. In nucleotides, the CDR3 is TGTGCCAGCTCACCACAGGGAGATACGGTCGGTGAAAAACTGTTTTTT.

This chain uses TRBV28 with TRBJ2-7; 8 nucleotides agree with TRBD1. Germline V gene data show CDR1 as MDHEN and CDR2 as SYDVKM. CDR3 length equals 14 residues. V trimming: 6 bases; J trimming: 3 bases; junction bases outside the gene matches: 7. CDR3 sequence reads: CASSSGQENYEQYF. CDR3 DNA: TGTGCCAGCAGCTCGGGACAGGAGAACTACGAGCAGTACTTC.

The J gene is TRBJ2-7, the V gene TRBV18; either TRBD1 or TRBD2 may supply D (5 bases each). Per the germline V gene, CDR1 is KGHSH and CDR2 is LQKENI. Trimming removed 6 bases from V and 6 bases from J, with 18 bases in between. The CDR3 runs 14 residues. The CDR3 protein is CASSPGRTASEQYF. DNA of the CDR3: TGTGCCAGCTCGCCGGGACGCACCGCGTCCGAGCAGTACTTC. Drawing the rest from reference TRBV18 and TRBJ2-7, the complete variable domain is NAGVMQNPRHLVRRRGQEARLRCSPMKGHSHVYWYRQLPEEGLKFMVYLQKENIIDESGMPKERFSAEFPKEGPSILRIQQVVRGDSAAYFCASSPGRTASEQYFGPGTRLTVT.

The rearrangement joins TRBV7-2 to TRBJ1-4; TRBD1 matches 9 bases. Germline CDR1 reads SGHTA; CDR2 reads FQGNSA. This CDR3 contains 13 residues. Trimming cost V 5 bases and J 8 bases; bases outside gene matches: 3. DNA of the CDR3: TGTGCCAGCAGCCCGACAGGGGGGGAAAAACTGTTTTTT. Translating it yields CASSPTGGEKLFF.